The 22 T cell receptor beta chains given below trace back to one sample, sequenced in a study of blood T cell repertoires in COVID-19. Clones were read by immunoSEQ multiplex PCR, and TCRdb kept only the in-frame ones, dropping some. The sample contains a few hundred thousand clones, more than 80% of which appear only once. What was sequenced was peripheral blood. The receptor source for this set is a woman aged 30 to 39 with COVID-19, enrolled during active disease.

This sequence joins TRBV28 and TRBJ1-1, with D possibly being TRBD1 (6 bases). V lost 6 bases to trimming and J lost 4 bases, with 9 bases between them. The CDR3 totals 12 residues. CDR1 is MDHEN, CDR2 SYDVKM, per germline. CDR3 sequence (DNA): TGTGCCAGCAGCAGCAGGGGCACTGAAGCTTTCTTT. Protein sequence: CASSSRGTEAFF.

The chain combines TRBV5-8 with TRBJ1-5; D remains ambiguous. This CDR3 contains 12 residues. V dropped 2 bases and J dropped 4 bases, with 4 bases sitting between them. CDR1 is SGHTS and CDR2 is YDEGEE in the germline V gene. The CDR3 here is CASSFRNQPQHF. As DNA, the CDR3 is TGTGCCAGCAGCTTTCGGAATCAGCCCCAGCATTTT.

The chain carries TRBV10-2 and TRBJ2-2; 14 nucleotides agree with TRBD2. The CDR3 runs 17 residues. Germline CDR1 is WSHSY and CDR2 is SAAADI. Trimming took 8 bases from V and 6 from J; bases not matched to a gene: 11. The CDR3 DNA sequence: TGCGCCAGCCCGGGACTAGCGGGAGAAGTTTGGGCCGGGGAGCTGTTTTTT. Protein: CASPGLAGEVWAGELFF.

CDR3 residues: CASSWEGGQGRREQYF. The CDR3 DNA is TGTGCCAGCAGCTGGGAAGGTGGGCAGGGTAGGCGCGAGCAGTACTTC. The chain links TRBV28 to TRBJ2-7, with a tentative D call TRBD1 (5 bases). The germline gives CDR1 MDHEN, CDR2 SYDVKM. This CDR3 comprises 16 residues. V dropped 6 bases and J dropped 6 bases, with 24 bases sitting between them.

The rearrangement links TRBV24-1 to TRBJ2-7; perhaps TRBD2 as D (7 bases). The CDR3 has 15 residues. V gave up 9 bases and J gave up 2 bases, with 19 bases separating them. Germline V CDR1 and CDR2: KGHDR, SFDVKD. CDR3 nucleotides: TGTGCCACCGCCTTTCTGCGGGGGCGACCCTACGAGCAGTACGTC. This translates into CATAFLRGRPYEQYV.

This clone was picked up a small number of times. CDR3 sequence: CASSLWTSADTQYF. The CDR3 bases are TGTGCCAGCAGCTTGTGGACTAGTGCAGATACGCAGTATTTT. This chain uses TRBV5-4 with TRBJ2-3, with TRBD2 identical over 7 bases. Germline V CDR1 and CDR2: SGHNT, YYREEE (reference sequence). This CDR3 contains 14 residues. With V trimmed by 1 base and J by 4 bases, 3 bases remained unmatched.

This clone was observed a single time. This chain links TRBV7-2 with TRBJ1-1; D perhaps matches TRBD1 (5 bases). The germline V and J ends were trimmed by 2 bases and 1 base, with 11 bases remaining between them. The germline V gene encodes CDR1 SGHTA and CDR2 FQGNSA. The CDR3 totals 15 residues. CDR3 sequence: CASSLRLGGNTEAFF. The CDR3 DNA is TGTGCCAGCAGCTTACGGTTGGGGGGGAACACTGAAGCTTTCTTT.

The CDR3 DNA reads TGTGCCAGCAGTTACTCTCAGGGGTTAAACGAGCAGTACGTC. This encodes CASSYSQGLNEQYV. This chain joins TRBV6-2 or TRBV6-3 and TRBJ2-7; D is perhaps TRBD1 (6 bases). CDR1 is MNHEY and CDR2 is SVGEGT in the germline V gene. The CDR3 runs 14 residues. V shed 0 bases and J shed 5 bases, with 11 bases lying between them.

V usage is TRBV19 and J usage is TRBJ1-2, with no clear D. Between the trimmed V and J ends, which lost 3 bases and 3 bases, there was a span of 14 bases. The CDR3 runs to 15 residues. CDR1 and CDR2 (germline): LNHDA, SQIVND (reference sequence). As DNA, the CDR3 is TGTGCCAGTAGTATTGTACGAGAGCCGCACTATGGCTACACCTTC. It encodes CASSIVREPHYGYTF.

The chain has TRBV4-2 and TRBJ2-5; 9 nucleotides agree with TRBD2. Germline CDR1 reads LGHNA; CDR2 reads YNFKEQ. The CDR3 loop spans 16 amino acids. V lost 1 base, J lost 5 bases, and 8 bases stayed unmatched. The CDR3 here is CASSQVSGGGAETQYF. The CDR3 DNA is TGTGCCAGCAGCCAAGTGTCTGGCGGGGGGGCGGAGACCCAGTACTTC.

This clone was observed once. This sequence joins TRBV6-5 and TRBJ1-2, with a tentative D call TRBD1 (6 bases). V lost 0 bases to trimming and J lost 6 bases, with 14 bases between them. CDR3 length: 15 amino acids. Germline lookup yields CDR1 MNHEY and CDR2 SVGAGI. For the CDR3, the DNA is TGTGCCAGCAGTTACTCGATTTCTGGGGGCGATGGCTACACCTTC. Amino acid sequence: CASSYSISGGDGYTF.

The CDR3 DNA follows: TGTGCCAGCAGCTTCGGGCTAGCAAGCCACGAGCAGTACTTC. Its protein product is CASSFGLASHEQYF. The V gene is TRBV11-1, the J gene TRBJ2-7; TRBD2 is a possible D gene (5 bases). CDR1 SGHAT and CDR2 FQDESV come from the germline V gene (reference sequence). V lost 3 bases and J 5 bases, leaving 14 bases between the germline ends. This CDR3 has 14 residues.

The chain joins TRBV13 to TRBJ2-7; 7 positions agree with TRBD1. There are 15 residues in the CDR3. V lost 6 bases, J lost 0 bases, and 8 bases stayed unmatched. Germline CDR1 PRHDT, CDR2 FYEKMQ (reference sequence). The CDR3: CASRHRGLSSYEQYF. In DNA form, the CDR3 reads TGTGCCAGCAGGCACAGGGGCCTAAGCTCCTACGAGCAGTACTTC.

The chain is built from TRBV5-1 and TRBJ2-3; the D gene is possibly TRBD1 (6 bases). The CDR3 consists of 13 residues. The germline CDR1 and CDR2 sequences are SGHRS and YFSETQ. Trimming took 0 bases from V and 6 from J, leaving 8 bases between them. CDR3 region: CASSLEGVDTQYF. The CDR3 DNA reads TGCGCCAGCAGCTTGGAGGGGGTGGATACGCAGTATTTT.

This chain links TRBV4-1 with TRBJ2-1; D gene ambiguous. The CDR3 runs 11 residues. Germline CDR1 is MGHRA and CDR2 is YSYEKL. Trimming removed 4 bases from V and 8 bases from J, with 6 bases in between. The CDR3 nucleotides are TGCGCCAGCAGCCGACGGGATGAGCAGTTCTTC. It codes for CASSRRDEQFF.

The chain links TRBV5-1 to TRBJ1-2, with 9 bases matching TRBD1. The germline gives CDR1 SGHRS, CDR2 YFSETQ. This CDR3 contains 13 residues. V shed 3 bases and J 7 bases; nucleotides not matched to a gene: 4. The CDR3 DNA reads as TGCGCCAGCAGCTGGACAGGGGCTTCTGGCTACACCTTC. As protein: CASSWTGASGYTF.

The V call is TRBV5-3, the J call TRBJ2-1; 13 bases are shared with TRBD2. TRBV5-3 is an ORF, with its function uncertain. V shed 4 bases and J 3 bases; nucleotides not matched to a gene: 7. This CDR3 has 17 amino acids. This chain's CDR3 is CARSLATSGGDYNEQFF. CDR3 DNA sequence: TGTGCCAGAAGCCTGGCTACTAGCGGGGGGGACTACAATGAGCAGTTCTTC.

The V gene is TRBV5-1, the J gene TRBJ1-1, with 7 bases that match TRBD1. J lost 4 bases, V lost 0 bases, and 3 bases had no gene match. CDR1 and CDR2 from the germline V gene are SGHRS and YFSETQ. This CDR3 region has 14 residues. CDR3 sequence: CASSLGQGLTEAFF. CDR3 coding DNA: TGCGCCAGCAGCTTGGGACAGGGACTCACTGAAGCTTTCTTT.

CDR3 nucleotide sequence: TGTGCCAGCAGCCGCCGGACAGGGGAAGAGACCCAGTACTTC. Amino acids: CASSRRTGEETQYF. This chain uses TRBV27 with TRBJ2-5, with 9 bases lining up with TRBD1. In germline, CDR1 is MNHEY, CDR2 SMNVEV (reference sequence). The J segment lost 3 bases and the V segment lost 6 bases, leaving 5 bases of the junction unmatched. CDR3 size: 14 residues.

The chain couples TRBV3-1 (or the pseudogene TRBV3-2) to TRBJ2-1; 11 bases agree with TRBD2. CDR1 is LGHDT and CDR2 is YNNKEL in the germline V gene (reference sequence). With V trimmed by 6 bases and J by 13 bases, 11 bases remained unmatched. The CDR3 consists of 14 residues. This CDR3 is CASSPRLAGRAQFF. DNA of the CDR3: TGTGCCAGCAGTCCTCGACTAGCGGGACGCGCCCAGTTCTTC.

This clone was found a few times. This sequence joins TRBV28 and TRBJ1-6; the match to TRBD1 covers 8 bases. CDR3 length: 15 amino acids. Per germline, CDR1 MDHEN and CDR2 SYDVKM. J was trimmed by 7 bases and V by 8 bases; bases with no gene match: 10. The CDR3 DNA reads as TGTGCCAGCCAACTTCAGGGGGCGTTGAATTCACCCCTCCACTTT. Protein: CASQLQGALNSPLHF.

J is TRBJ2-5 and V is TRBV5-6, with 7 bases matching TRBD2. Looked up from germline, CDR1 is SGHDT and CDR2 is YYEEEE. This CDR3 spans 15 amino acids. With V trimmed by 4 bases and J by 4 bases, 10 bases remained unmatched. CDR3 DNA: TGTGCCAGCAGCCCGGGACTACCGGCCGGAGAGACCCAGTACTTC. Its translation is CASSPGLPAGETQYF.